These 8 T cell receptor beta chains share one sample of origin, sequenced in a study of T-cell reconstitution after alpha-beta-depleted transplantation in children. As it was prepared, the TCRbeta library received unique molecular identifiers. TCRdb processed the PCR reads anew with MiXCR; each CDR3 protein has one entry. The sample holds about 580,000 distinct CDR3 sequences, 23% seen once. This specimen was PBMCs, mostly from graft donor cells, taken 360 days after TCRalphabeta/CD19-depleted stem cell transplant. Receptors were obtained from a boy in the first two years of life who had a stem cell transplant for acute myeloid leukemia, so the T cells may come from the graft donor.

This clonotype was counted at least ten times. The chain is built from TRBV5-5 and TRBJ1-5; D ambiguous. The V end lost 4 bases, the J end lost 0 bases, and 8 bases lay between the germline ends. The length of the CDR3 is 14 residues. Germline V gene sequence: CDR1 SGHKS, CDR2 YYEKEE (reference sequence). The CDR3 is CASSQGRSNQPQHF. The CDR3 nucleotides are TGTGCCAGCAGCCAAGGTCGTAGCAATCAGCCCCAGCATTTT.

The chain recombines TRBV11-2 with TRBJ2-7; no firm D call. This CDR3 has 15 amino acids. The germline V gene encodes CDR1 SGHAT and CDR2 FQNNGV. Trimming left V 5 bases short and J 7 bases short, with 21 bases between. The CDR3 sequence is CASSPRSGIPREQYV. The DNA for the CDR3 is TGTGCCAGCAGCCCCCGTTCGGGCATCCCGAGGGAGCAGTACGTC.

A few counts support this clonotype. The chain recombines TRBV4-3 with TRBJ2-1; 7 bases are shared with TRBD1. V shed 5 bases, J shed 9 bases, and the junction held 10 bases outside the gene matches. The CDR3 extends over 14 amino acids. Germline V gives CDR1 LGHNA, CDR2 YSLEER. The CDR3 spells CASSRQTGNSEQFF. Written as DNA, the CDR3 is TGCGCCAGCAGCAGACAGACAGGGAACAGTGAGCAGTTCTTC.

This clonotype came up many times. The chain has TRBV29-1 and TRBJ2-2; D may be TRBD2 (5 bases). CDR1 and CDR2 (germline): SQVTM, ANQGSEA. Trimming left V 2 bases short and J 7 bases short, with 8 bases between. The CDR3 has 12 amino acids. CDR3 bases: TGCAGCGTTGAACGGGATCTCGGGGAGCTGTTTTTT. Translating it yields CSVERDLGELFF.

This clonotype has a handful of counts. The J gene is TRBJ1-2, the V gene TRBV29-1; D not certain. V lost 6 bases and J 2 bases, leaving 10 bases between the germline ends. The germline CDR1 and CDR2 sequences are SQVTM and ANQGSEA. The CDR3 extends over 12 amino acids. DNA for the CDR3: TGCAGCGTGACGGAGGGAAACTATGGCTACACCTTC. This encodes CSVTEGNYGYTF. Looking up the rest from reference TRBV29-1 and TRBJ1-2 gives the full variable domain: SAVISQKPSRDICQRGTSLTIQCQVDSQVTMMFWYRQQPGQSLTLIATANQGSEATYESGFVIDKFPISRPNLTFSTLTVSNMSPEDSSIYLCSVTEGNYGYTFGSGTRLTVV.

This clonotype has more than one count but fewer than ten. The chain is built from TRBV6-2 or TRBV6-3 and TRBJ2-5; 11 nucleotides match TRBD2. V lost 2 bases to trimming and J lost 4 bases; unmatched junction nucleotides: 9. Per germline, CDR1 MNHEY and CDR2 SVGEGT. This CDR3 is 17 amino acids long. The CDR3 DNA is TGTGCCAGCAGTTACCCATTACTAGCGGGGGCGTCAGAGACCCAGTACTTC. Encoded protein: CASSYPLLAGASETQYF.

This clonotype was recorded many times. The chain combines TRBV20-1 with TRBJ2-5, with 10 nucleotides matching TRBD2. The CDR3 loop spans 13 amino acids. Germline assignment: CDR1 DFQATT and CDR2 SNEGSKA (reference sequence). The junction had 4 bases not matched to a gene; V was cut back by 7 bases and J by 2 bases. The CDR3 protein is CSVNSGGQETQYF. The CDR3 coding sequence is TGCAGTGTGAATAGCGGGGGGCAAGAGACCCAGTACTTC.

This clonotype appeared a few times. The chain recombines TRBV12-3 or TRBV12-4 with TRBJ1-1, with TRBD1 matching 8 bases. The V segment lost 7 bases and the J segment 6 bases; nucleotides outside the gene matches: 7. The CDR3 is 13 residues long. In nucleotides, the CDR3 is TGTGCCAGCACCTTGAGACAGGGGTCTGAAGCTTTCTTT. Encoded protein: CASTLRQGSEAFF.